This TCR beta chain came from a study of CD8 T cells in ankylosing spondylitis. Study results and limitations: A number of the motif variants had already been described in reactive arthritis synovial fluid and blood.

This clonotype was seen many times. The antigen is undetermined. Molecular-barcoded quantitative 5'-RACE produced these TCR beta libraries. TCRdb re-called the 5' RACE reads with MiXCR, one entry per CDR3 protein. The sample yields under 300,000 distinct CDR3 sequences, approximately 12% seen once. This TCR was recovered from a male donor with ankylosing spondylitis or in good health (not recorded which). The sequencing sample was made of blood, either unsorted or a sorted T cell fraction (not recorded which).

The CDR3 DNA is TGCAGTGCTAGAGATATTACAACCGGGGAGCTGTTTTTT. Its protein is CSARDITTGELFF. The J gene is TRBJ2-2, the V gene TRBV20-1, with D hard to call. Germline V gene data show CDR1 as DFQATT and CDR2 as SNEGSKA (reference sequence). This CDR3 comprises 13 residues. Trimming removed 0 bases at V and 5 bases at J, with 7 bases between.